Listed below are T cell receptor beta chains from one sample, sequenced in a study of T-cell reconstitution after alpha-beta-depleted transplantation in children. MiXCR was run by TCRdb on the PCR reads, yielding one entry per CDR3 protein. The table has around 270,000 distinct CDR3 sequences, 10% seen once. Sequences were derived from PBMCs, sampled before TCRalphabeta/CD19-depleted stem cell transplant. The source is a boy younger than two with acute myeloid leukemia, due to receive a stem cell transplant. CDR3s include the opening cysteine and the closing phenylalanine or tryptophan. The order of the fields is CDR3 protein, V gene, clone size, D gene. A D gene is named only where the DNA matches it firmly. Size values are once, few and many counts, or a class for expanded clones, and some rows have none.

CDR3aa: CAITSSGGNEQYF; v_gene: TRBV10-3; abundance: many; d_gene: TRBD2
CDR3aa: CASSPRGQGGDEQYF; v_gene: TRBV7-2; abundance: many; d_gene: TRBD1
CDR3aa: CASTQGGDYEQYF; v_gene: TRBV28; abundance: few; d_gene: TRBD2
CDR3aa: CASSLVLLAGGENEQFF; v_gene: TRBV7-2; abundance: few; d_gene: TRBD2
CDR3aa: CSANDYLTQYF; v_gene: TRBV20-1; abundance: many; d_gene: -
CDR3aa: CASSLAWPGYPGELFF; v_gene: TRBV7-2; abundance: many; d_gene: -
CDR3aa: CASSLRAGAYNEQFF; v_gene: TRBV12-3/TRBV12-4; abundance: -; d_gene: -
CDR3aa: CASSASSNQPQHF; v_gene: TRBV2; abundance: many; d_gene: -
CDR3aa: CASSLTGGTEAFF; v_gene: TRBV7-3; abundance: medium-sized; d_gene: TRBD1
CDR3aa: CAWSVQIQETQYF; v_gene: TRBV30; abundance: many; d_gene: -
CDR3aa: CASSVTGTANSPLHF; v_gene: TRBV6-1; abundance: many; d_gene: TRBD1
CDR3aa: CASSQVSQSTNEKLFF; v_gene: TRBV14; abundance: -; d_gene: -
CDR3aa: CASSPQGREQYF; v_gene: TRBV7-9; abundance: many; d_gene: -
CDR3aa: CASSLVFAIYNEQFF; v_gene: TRBV7-2; abundance: many; d_gene: -
CDR3aa: CASSQDRGGMNTEAFF; v_gene: TRBV4-3; abundance: many; d_gene: TRBD1
CDR3aa: CASSLAINNEQFF; v_gene: TRBV7-9; abundance: -; d_gene: -
CDR3aa: CSVDLGGGGYTF; v_gene: TRBV29-1; abundance: many; d_gene: -
CDR3aa: CASSVAEGVTNEKLFF; v_gene: TRBV9; abundance: many; d_gene: -
CDR3aa: CASSIDNESNQPQHF; v_gene: TRBV19; abundance: -; d_gene: -
CDR3aa: CASSPQPTSQETQYF; v_gene: TRBV18; abundance: many; d_gene: -
CDR3aa: CASSQVGNTQYF; v_gene: TRBV3-1; abundance: -; d_gene: -
CDR3aa: CASSSSRQEGYTF; v_gene: TRBV7-9; abundance: -; d_gene: -